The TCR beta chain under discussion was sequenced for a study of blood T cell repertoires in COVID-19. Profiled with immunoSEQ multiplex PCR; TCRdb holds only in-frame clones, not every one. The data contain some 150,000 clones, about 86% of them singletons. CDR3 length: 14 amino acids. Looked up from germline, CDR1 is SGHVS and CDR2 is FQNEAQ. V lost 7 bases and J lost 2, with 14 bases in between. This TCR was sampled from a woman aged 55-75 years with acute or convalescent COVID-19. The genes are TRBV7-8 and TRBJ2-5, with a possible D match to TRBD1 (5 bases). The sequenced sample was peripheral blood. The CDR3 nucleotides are TGTGCCAGCACCCTGGGGCCGGAGCAAGAGACCCAGTACTTC. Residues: CASTLGPEQETQYF.